What follows are 18 T cell receptor beta chains derived from one specimen sequenced in a study of T cell responses to AZD1222 COVID-19 vaccine. Sequencing was performed with immunoSEQ multiplex PCR; in TCRdb, only in-frame clones are kept and a portion is missing. Counted here are 69,000 or so clones, around nine tenths occurring once; the ten biggest clones make up more than 4.5%. Sequencing was performed on peripheral blood, taken 28 days after the second dose of the MenACWY control vaccine. These TCRs come from an adult who received the MenACWY meningococcal vaccine as a control.

The chain is built from TRBV5-6 and TRBJ1-2; D possibly corresponds to TRBD1 (6 bases). Germline V gene sequence: CDR1 SGHDT, CDR2 YYEEEE. V was cut by 5 bases and J by 5 bases, with 16 bases left in between. CDR3 length equals 14 residues. In nucleotides, the CDR3 is TGTGCCAGCAGTTCCGAGACAGGTTCATATGGCTACACCTTC. Translation gives CASSSETGSYGYTF.

The chain couples TRBV7-9 to TRBJ1-1, with unresolved D. Trimming left V 5 bases short and J 2 bases short, with 12 bases between. The length of the CDR3 is 14 residues. The germline V gene has CDR1 SEHNR and CDR2 FQNEAQ (reference sequence). The CDR3 protein is CASSATGFNTEAFF. Written as DNA, the CDR3 is TGTGCCAGCAGCGCAACGGGATTTAACACTGAAGCTTTCTTT.

The V gene is TRBV6-5, the J gene TRBJ1-6; 7 nucleotides agree with TRBD1. The CDR3 length is 14 residues. The V and J ends lost 6 bases and 7 bases, in that order; junction bases with no gene match: 6. Germline V gene lookup returns CDR1 MNHEY and CDR2 SVGAGI. In nucleotides, the CDR3 is TGTGCCAGCAGAGTGACAGGGAAGAATTCACCCCTCCACTTT. It encodes CASRVTGKNSPLHF.

This chain connects TRBV7-2 to TRBJ1-6; maybe TRBD1 (6 bases). Trimming pared 4 bases from V and 5 bases from J, leaving 18 bases between. This CDR3 is 17 amino acids long. Germline assignment: CDR1 SGHTA and CDR2 FQGNSA. The CDR3 nucleotides are TGTGCCAGCAGCTCCCGCGGGGGGACATCAAATAATTCACCCCTCCACTTT. Protein product: CASSSRGGTSNNSPLHF.

V usage is TRBV18 and J usage is TRBJ1-1; 8 bases are a match to TRBD1. With V trimmed by 4 bases and J by 3 bases, 1 base remained unmatched. This CDR3 is 13 amino acids long. Germline lookup yields CDR1 KGHSH and CDR2 LQKENI. Here the CDR3 DNA reads TGTGCCAGCTCACAGGACAGGGACACTGAAGCTTTCTTT. Protein: CASSQDRDTEAFF.

The CDR3 here is CASSQDPQGTSPLHF. Written as DNA, the CDR3 is TGCGCCAGCAGCCAAGATCCCCAAGGGACTTCACCCCTCCACTTT. V and J are TRBV4-1 and TRBJ1-6; D may be TRBD1 (5 bases). Germline assignment: CDR1 MGHRA and CDR2 YSYEKL. Trimming removed 0 bases from V and 9 bases from J, with 12 bases in between. The CDR3 has 15 residues.

The gene calls are TRBV5-1 and TRBJ2-1; 8 nucleotides align to TRBD1. CDR3 length equals 15 residues. V shed 4 bases and J 1 base; nucleotides not matched to a gene: 4. From germline, CDR1 is SGHRS and CDR2 YFSETQ. In DNA form, the CDR3 reads TGCGCCAGCAGCCTACAGGGGGAGTCCTACAATGAGCAGTTCTTC. Amino acid sequence: CASSLQGESYNEQFF.

The CDR3 DNA sequence: TGTGCCTGGAGTACTCGGGGGACAGTTCCCTATGGCTACACCTTC. It is translated as CAWSTRGTVPYGYTF. The rearrangement joins TRBV30 to TRBJ1-2, with 7 bases that match TRBD1. In germline, CDR1 is GTSNPN, CDR2 SVGIG (reference sequence). The V gene end was trimmed by 2 bases and the J gene end by 4 bases; junction bases not matched to a gene: 10. CDR3 length equals 15 residues.

J is TRBJ1-5 and V is TRBV5-5; D call uncertain. The CDR3 consists of 15 residues. V was clipped by 0 bases and J by 3 bases, with 10 bases between them. In germline, CDR1 is SGHKS, CDR2 YYEKEE (reference sequence). The CDR3 sequence is CASSLGLGNNQPQHF. The CDR3 DNA reads as TGTGCCAGCAGCTTGGGTTTGGGCAACAATCAGCCCCAGCATTTT.

The chain couples TRBV28 to TRBJ1-6, with 11 nucleotides matching TRBD1. The CDR3 is 17 residues long. CDR1 and CDR2 (germline): MDHEN, SYDVKM. Losses at the gene ends were 7 bases for V and 7 bases for J; bases not matched to a gene: 12. CDR3: CASTPGGTGGVNSPLHF. CDR3 in DNA: TGTGCCAGCACCCCGGGGGGGACAGGGGGAGTGAATTCACCCCTCCACTTT.

The chain recombines TRBV28 with TRBJ1-1; D not certain. This CDR3 region has 16 residues. The V and J ends lost 6 bases and 7 bases respectively, with 24 bases between them. Germline CDR1 and CDR2: MDHEN and SYDVKM. Written as DNA, the CDR3 is TGTGCCAGCAGCCATCCCCGTCCGGCGGGTGTTGTTGAAGCTTTCTTT. This sequence encodes CASSHPRPAGVVEAFF.

This sequence joins TRBV27 and TRBJ2-1, with 12 positions matching TRBD2. V was pared by 9 bases and J by 8 bases, with 8 bases of the junction left unmatched. Germline V gene data show CDR1 as MNHEY and CDR2 as SMNVEV (reference sequence). The CDR3 is made up of 14 amino acids. The chain's CDR3 is CASKTSGSLDEQFF. For the CDR3, the DNA is TGTGCCAGTAAGACTAGCGGGAGCTTGGATGAGCAGTTCTTC.

The chain is built from TRBV27 and TRBJ2-3; D may match TRBD1 or TRBD2 (5 bases each). Per the germline V gene, CDR1 is MNHEY and CDR2 is SMNVEV (reference sequence). V was shortened by 5 bases and J by 4 bases, with 10 bases between the two germline ends. This CDR3 contains 13 residues. The CDR3 protein is CASSLRGPDTQYF. CDR3 in DNA: TGTGCCAGCAGTCTGAGGGGCCCAGATACGCAGTATTTT.

About this clone itself: Other DNA sequences in the sample encode the same CDR3. The chain combines TRBV28 with TRBJ2-7; D remains unclear. Germline lookup yields CDR1 MDHEN and CDR2 SYDVKM. The CDR3 sequence is 12 residues long. Trimming took off 5 bases at V and 3 bases at J, with 8 bases between the two ends. The CDR3 nucleotides are TGTGCCAGCAGTCTCCTCGGCTACGAGCAGTACTTC. This gives the protein CASSLLGYEQYF. The full variable domain, rest sourced from reference TRBV28 and TRBJ2-7, is DVKVTQSSRYLVKRTGEKVFLECVQDMDHENMFWYRQDPGLGLRLIYFSYDVKMKEKGDIPEGYSVSREKKERFSLILESASTNQTSMYLCASSLLGYEQYFGPGTRLTVT.

The chain couples TRBV6-5 to TRBJ1-2, with D possibly matching TRBD1 (5 bases). The CDR3 is 13 residues long. Looked up from germline, CDR1 is MNHEY and CDR2 is SVGAGI. Trimming took off 7 bases at V and 3 bases at J, with 12 bases between the two ends. The CDR3 DNA sequence: TGTGCCAGCAACCTAGGACATGACTATGGCTACACCTTC. Amino acid sequence: CASNLGHDYGYTF.

The chain joins TRBV28 to TRBJ2-7; possible D gene TRBD1, 6 bases. Per germline, CDR1 MDHEN and CDR2 SYDVKM. The CDR3 has 14 residues. Trimming left V 4 bases short and J 2 bases short, with 12 bases between. In DNA form, the CDR3 reads TGTGCCAGCAGTTCCCGACAGGCCCCCTACGAGCAGTACTTC. It codes for CASSSRQAPYEQYF.

This clone was seen only a few times. The chain carries TRBV27 and TRBJ2-7, with D unresolved. Trimming removed 4 bases from V and 3 bases from J, with 10 bases in between. Germline CDR1 is MNHEY and CDR2 is SMNVEV (reference sequence). The length of the CDR3 is 13 residues. CDR3 residues: CASSWQARYEQYF. CDR3 DNA: TGTGCCAGCAGTTGGCAAGCTCGCTACGAGCAGTACTTC.

This rearrangement joins TRBV3-1 (or the pseudogene TRBV3-2) to TRBJ2-1, with unresolved D. The CDR3 covers 13 residues. In germline, CDR1 is LGHDT, CDR2 YNNKEL (reference sequence). Deletions cut 0 bases from V and 14 bases from J, with 14 bases between. The CDR3 region is CASSQDHSTQEFF. CDR3 in DNA: TGTGCCAGCAGCCAAGACCACTCTACCCAGGAGTTCTTC.